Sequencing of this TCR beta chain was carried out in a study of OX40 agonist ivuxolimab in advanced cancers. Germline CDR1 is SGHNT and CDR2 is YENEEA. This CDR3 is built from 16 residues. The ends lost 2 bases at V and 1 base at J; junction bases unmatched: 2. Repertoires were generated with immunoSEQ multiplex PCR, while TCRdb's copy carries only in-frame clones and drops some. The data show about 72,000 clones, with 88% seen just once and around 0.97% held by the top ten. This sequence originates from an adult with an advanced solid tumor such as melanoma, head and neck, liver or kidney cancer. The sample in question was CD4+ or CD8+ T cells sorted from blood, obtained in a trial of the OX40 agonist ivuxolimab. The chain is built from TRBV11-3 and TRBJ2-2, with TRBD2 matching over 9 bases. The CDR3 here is CASSLIAGVNTGELFF. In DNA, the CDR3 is TGTGCCAGCAGCTTAATAGCGGGAGTGAACACCGGGGAGCTGTTTTTT.